One sample yielded the 17 T cell receptor beta chains listed below, sequenced in a study of OX40 agonist ivuxolimab in advanced cancers. Libraries were prepared through the immunoSEQ multiplex PCR assay. TCRdb retrieved this table from immuneACCESS and kept in-frame rearrangements only. Not all clones are present; in checked studies, unresolved V genes account for under half, and no reason is known for the remainder. This sample has about 31,000 clones in its table, and around 90% of those were observed once. Approximately 4.8% of the sample goes to the ten largest clones. Material: CD4+ or CD8+ T cells sorted from blood, obtained in a trial of the OX40 agonist ivuxolimab. The receptors stem from an adult with an advanced solid tumor such as melanoma, head and neck, liver or kidney cancer.

The chain couples TRBV19 to TRBJ2-2; no clear D. With 3 bases removed from V and 1 base from J, the gap between germline ends came to 6 bases. In germline, CDR1 is LNHDA, CDR2 SQIVND (reference sequence). The length of the CDR3 is 14 residues. The CDR3 region is CASSIFQNTGELFF. The DNA of the CDR3 is TGTGCCAGTAGTATTTTCCAGAACACCGGGGAGCTGTTTTTT.

V gene TRBV5-1 combines with J gene TRBJ2-7; D unclear. Between the trimmed V and J ends, which lost 0 bases and 5 bases, there was a span of 9 bases. CDR1 SGHRS and CDR2 YFSETQ come from the germline V gene. This CDR3 comprises 13 residues. CDR3 region: CASSLGTLDEQYF. CDR3 coding DNA: TGCGCCAGCAGCTTGGGCACCCTGGACGAGCAGTACTTC.

J is TRBJ1-5 and V is TRBV5-5; D may be TRBD1 (5 bases). The CDR3 contains 15 residues. Germline CDR1 SGHKS, CDR2 YYEKEE (reference sequence). Trimming took 3 bases from V and 0 from J, leaving 10 bases between them. CDR3 in amino acids: CASSWGEYSNQPQHF. In DNA form, the CDR3 reads TGTGCCAGCAGCTGGGGGGAATATAGCAATCAGCCCCAGCATTTT.

The J gene is TRBJ1-2, the V gene TRBV27; D is unclear. Germline V gene lookup returns CDR1 MNHEY and CDR2 SMNVEV (reference sequence). V was shortened by 5 bases and J by 5 bases, with 18 bases between the two germline ends. The CDR3 covers 15 residues. Here the CDR3 reads CASSQELPPTYGYTF. CDR3 nucleotides: TGTGCCAGCAGTCAGGAACTTCCCCCGACTTATGGCTACACCTTC.

The chain uses TRBV27 and TRBJ1-1; no reliable D call. V gave up 6 bases and J gave up 4 bases, with 9 bases separating them. The CDR3 extends over 12 amino acids. The germline V gene encodes CDR1 MNHEY and CDR2 SMNVEV (reference sequence). This CDR3 reads CASRPSGTEAFF. As DNA, the CDR3 is TGTGCCAGCAGGCCGTCGGGCACTGAAGCTTTCTTT.

This chain uses TRBV7-9 with TRBJ2-7, with 8 bases aligning to TRBD1. Germline V gene data show CDR1 as SEHNR and CDR2 as FQNEAQ (reference sequence). With 1 base clipped from V and 2 bases from J, the junction kept 1 base outside the gene matches. The CDR3 is 14 amino acids. CDR3 sequence reads: CASSLVQGAYEQYF. The CDR3 DNA is TGTGCCAGCAGCTTAGTACAGGGGGCCTACGAGCAGTACTTC.

V is TRBV7-9 and J is TRBJ2-5; 8 bases fit TRBD2. CDR1 is SEHNR, CDR2 FQNEAQ, per germline (reference sequence). The CDR3 totals 16 residues. The J segment lost 4 bases and the V segment lost 4 bases, leaving 11 bases of the junction unmatched. The CDR3 reads CASSSAKLAERETQYF. The DNA for the CDR3 is TGTGCCAGCAGCTCCGCGAAACTAGCGGAGAGAGAGACCCAGTACTTC.

V gene TRBV28 combines with J gene TRBJ1-5, with D possibly being TRBD1 (6 bases). CDR1 and CDR2 (germline): MDHEN, SYDVKM. The CDR3 is made up of 16 amino acids. Trimming cost V 6 bases and J 7 bases, with 22 bases left between them. CDR3 region: CASSERPRGTGQPQHF. The DNA for the CDR3 is TGTGCCAGCAGCGAACGCCCTCGGGGTACAGGGCAGCCCCAGCATTTT.

This chain joins TRBV9 and TRBJ2-1, with 9 bases lining up with TRBD2. The CDR3 is made up of 17 amino acids. Germline CDR1 is SGDLS and CDR2 is YYNGEE. V was clipped by 4 bases and J by 4 bases; unmatched bases: 12. CDR3 DNA: TGTGCCAGCAGCCGAGAAGCGGCGGGAGGGCCATACAATGAGCAGTTCTTC. Protein product: CASSREAAGGPYNEQFF.

V usage is TRBV15 and J usage is TRBJ2-7; 9 bases line up with TRBD1. The CDR3 runs 16 residues. Germline V lookup: CDR1 LNHNV, CDR2 YYDKDF (reference sequence). With 2 bases clipped from V and 5 bases from J, the junction kept 10 bases outside the gene matches. This CDR3 reads CATSRSTGGDFHEQYF. Here the CDR3 DNA reads TGTGCCACCAGCAGAAGTACAGGGGGCGATTTCCACGAGCAGTACTTC.

This chain connects TRBV6-5 to TRBJ2-7; D may match TRBD1 or TRBD2 (5 bases each). Germline-derived CDR1 and CDR2 are MNHEY and SVGAGI. Trimming shortened V by 5 bases and J by 0 bases, and 14 bases separated the two germline ends. The CDR3 contains 15 residues. This chain's CDR3 is CASSQGPTNSYEQYV. The CDR3 nucleotides read TGTGCCAGCAGTCAGGGACCGACAAACTCCTACGAGCAGTACGTC.

The J gene is TRBJ2-5, the V gene TRBV9; D gene uncertain. The CDR3 sequence is 16 residues long. Per the germline V gene, CDR1 is SGDLS and CDR2 is YYNGEE. Trimming removed 0 bases at V and 1 base at J, with 13 bases between. CDR3 in amino acids: CASSVGVVGIQETQYF. CDR3 sequence (DNA): TGTGCCAGCAGCGTAGGAGTAGTAGGAATCCAAGAGACCCAGTACTTC.

This clone was seen only once. The chain recombines TRBV15 with TRBJ1-3; no clear D. Germline assignment: CDR1 LNHNV and CDR2 YYDKDF (reference sequence). The CDR3 extends over 14 amino acids. V was trimmed by 3 bases and J by 0 bases, leaving 6 bases between them. The CDR3 DNA reads as TGTGCCACCAGCAGGATGGGCTCTGGAAACACCATATATTTT. This sequence encodes CATSRMGSGNTIYF.

This clone was recorded only once. The chain combines TRBV29-1 with TRBJ2-1, with 9 bases that match TRBD2. Trimming took 0 bases from V and 6 from J; bases not matched to a gene: 12. Germline V gives CDR1 SQVTM, CDR2 ANQGSEA. The CDR3 is 17 amino acids. CDR3 amino acids: CSVEDHLASGTSNEQFF. As DNA, the CDR3 is TGCAGCGTTGAAGATCACTTGGCTAGCGGGACCTCCAATGAGCAGTTCTTC.

The rearrangement joins TRBV6-5 to TRBJ1-6; D remains unclear. With 7 bases removed from V and 3 bases from J, the gap between germline ends came to 13 bases. Germline V lookup: CDR1 MNHEY, CDR2 SVGAGI. This CDR3 has 15 amino acids. CDR3 in amino acids: CASTDGGFYNSPLHF. The CDR3 coding sequence is TGTGCCAGCACCGACGGAGGGTTCTATAATTCACCCCTCCACTTT.

The V call is TRBV27, the J call TRBJ2-3; 7 positions match TRBD1. Germline CDR1 is MNHEY and CDR2 is SMNVEV (reference sequence). The CDR3 contains 15 residues. V lost 5 bases, J lost 0 bases, and 5 bases stayed unmatched. The CDR3, as DNA: TGTGCCAGCAGTCCGGGACAGAGAAGCACAGATACGCAGTATTTT. As protein: CASSPGQRSTDTQYF.

This chain links TRBV6-6 with TRBJ1-2, with D possibly TRBD1 on 5 matching bases. V lost 2 bases and J 0 bases, leaving 7 bases between the germline ends. CDR1 MNHNY and CDR2 SVGAGI come from the germline V gene (reference sequence). This CDR3 has 14 residues. CDR3 residues: CASSYGAANYGYTF. For the CDR3, the DNA is TGTGCCAGCAGTTACGGGGCCGCTAACTATGGCTACACCTTC.